This T cell receptor beta chain was documented in a study of regulatory T cells in long-lasting Graves disease. As concerns this clonotype: What it binds is unknown. A much larger clone is a single base away; this may be a read error.

Study-wide results and limits: The TCR repertoire of persistent Graves' patients was less diverse than that of newly diagnosed ones.

The time point here: newly diagnosed GD, antithyroid drugs for less than 3 months. There was RNA extracted from PBMCs, and the TCR library was made from it. It was by American Thyroid Association guidelines that Graves' disease was diagnosed. Library construction for TCR beta used iRepertoire HTBI primers and Arm-PCR of CDR3 regions. One entry per CDR3 protein results from TCRdb running MiXCR on the multiplex PCR reads. Among about 620,000 distinct CDR3 sequences listed, approximately 15% were seen once. V lost 11 bases and J lost 4; bases outside the gene matches: 2. The CDR3 totals 12 residues. Germline V gives CDR1 MNHEY, CDR2 SMNVEV (reference sequence). These data were also reused for a study on T cells in Graves' hyperthyroidism and ophthalmopathy.

This TCR derives from a woman aged 25-40 years with Graves disease. The chain has TRBV27 and TRBJ2-2; 9 positions match TRBD2. The sequenced sample was peripheral blood mononuclear cells (PBMCs), obtained at new diagnosis, from a patient treated with antithyroid drugs. This CDR3 is CAGGRGTGELFF. In nucleotides, the CDR3 is TGTGCCGGCGGGAGGGGCACCGGGGAGCTGTTTTTT.